A selection of T cell receptor beta chains follows, all from one sample in a study of regulatory T cells in long-lasting Graves disease. TCRdb called the multiplex PCR reads again in MiXCR, with one record for every CDR3 protein. The sample carries some 410,000 distinct CDR3 sequences, approximately 16% recorded once. These same data were also listed under a study on T cells in Graves' hyperthyroidism and ophthalmopathy.

Sequenced material: peripheral blood mononuclear cells (PBMCs), taken at new diagnosis, from a patient treated with antithyroid drugs. Receptor source: a woman aged 25 to 45 with Graves disease. CDR3s include the opening cysteine and the closing phenylalanine or tryptophan. D genes are given only for firm matches. Clone size is shown for a subset of rows, as once, few, many or a class of expanded clone.

>TRBV2|TRBD2|.|TRBJ2-5
CASSFLAGGPGETQYF
TGTGCCAGCAGCTTTCTAGCGGGAGGGCCGGGAGAGACCCAGTACTTC
>TRBV12-3/TRBV12-4|TRBD1|many|TRBJ2-7
CASSPWTGGNEQYF
TGTGCCAGCAGTCCCTGGACAGGGGGCAACGAGCAGTACTTC
>TRBV7-9|.|.|TRBJ1-4
CASSLGVGDPDEKLFF
TGTGCCAGCAGCTTAGGAGTTGGGGATCCCGATGAAAAACTGTTTTTT
>TRBV4-1|TRBD1|few|TRBJ2-7
CASSQDPAGGAYEQYF
TGCGCCAGCAGCCAAGATCCGGCAGGGGGCGCCTACGAGCAGTACTTC
>TRBV20-1|.|few|TRBJ2-7
CSAREWDSYEQYF
TGCAGTGCTAGAGAATGGGACTCCTACGAGCAGTACTTC
>TRBV12-3/TRBV12-4|.|many|TRBJ2-1
CASSLGTGWGASGNEQFF
TGTGCCAGCAGTTTGGGTACGGGGTGGGGGGCTAGCGGCAATGAGCAGTTCTTC
>TRBV11-2|.|many|TRBJ1-2
CASSPGVTIGYTF
TGTGCCAGCAGCCCCGGGGTAACTATTGGCTACACCTTC
>TRBV5-8|TRBD1|many|TRBJ1-2
CASSLDGTATGYTF
TGTGCCAGCAGCTTGGACGGGACAGCAACGGGCTACACCTTC
>TRBV7-9|.|few|TRBJ2-2
CASSSSRIGSGELFF
TGTGCCAGCAGCTCTAGTAGGATCGGTTCCGGGGAGCTGTTTTTT
>TRBV7-9|.|many|TRBJ2-1
CASRPGIGRAHNEQFF
TGTGCCAGCAGGCCGGGAATCGGGCGGGCCCACAATGAGCAGTTCTTC
>TRBV20-1|TRBD2|many|TRBJ2-1
CSAARSGTSGMGFF
TGCAGTGCTGCCCGGAGCGGGACTAGCGGGATGGGATTCTTC
>TRBV7-6|.|few|TRBJ2-2
CASSLQAHSFNTGELFF
TGTGCCAGCAGCTTACAGGCTCACAGCTTCAACACCGGGGAGCTGTTTTTT
>TRBV7-9|.|.|TRBJ2-7
CASSLGKAQIYEQYF
TGTGCCAGCAGCTTAGGAAAGGCCCAAATCTACGAGCAGTACTTC
>TRBV7-8|.|many|TRBJ2-1
CASSLAQFAQSSYNEQFF
TGTGCCAGCAGCTTAGCGCAGTTCGCCCAGAGCTCCTACAATGAGCAGTTCTTC
>TRBV27|.|few|TRBJ2-7
CASSLFAPRTPGEVKGYEQYF
TGTGCCAGCAGTTTATTTGCACCCAGAACCCCGGGGGAGGTAAAAGGGTACGAGCAGTACTTC
>TRBV7-9|.|many|TRBJ2-7
CASSPSPPVSYEQYF
TGTGCCAGCAGCCCCTCCCCTCCGGTCTCCTACGAGCAGTACTTC
>TRBV7-3|.|few|TRBJ1-3
CASSLVPGRSRGNTIYF
TGTGCCAGCAGCTTAGTCCCAGGACGTTCGAGAGGAAACACCATATATTTT
>TRBV19|.|.|TRBJ2-7
CASSISGYYEQYF
TGTGCCAGTAGCATAAGCGGATACTACGAGCAGTACTTC
>TRBV4-1|.|few|TRBJ1-5
CASSQVGGFQPQHF
TGCGCCAGCAGCCAAGTTGGCGGGTTTCAGCCCCAGCATTTT
>TRBV7-2|TRBD1|many|TRBJ2-4
CASSSGQGVGPNIQYF
TGTGCCAGCAGCTCGGGACAGGGAGTGGGTCCAAACATTCAGTACTTC
>TRBV5-1|.|.|TRBJ1-1
CASSPGTMNTEAFF
TGCGCCAGCAGCCCCGGAACAATGAACACTGAAGCTTTCTTT
>TRBV6-2/TRBV6-3|TRBD1|few|TRBJ1-2
CASTGGQGEGYTF
TGTGCCAGCACCGGGGGACAGGGAGAGGGCTACACCTTC
>TRBV19|.|.|TRBJ1-5
CASKYRGNQPQHF
TGTGCCAGTAAGTACAGGGGCAATCAGCCCCAGCATTTT
>TRBV7-9|.|many|TRBJ2-1
CASSPPLPQSSYNEQFF
TGTGCCAGCAGCCCACCACTTCCTCAGAGCTCCTACAATGAGCAGTTCTTC
>TRBV29-1|.|many|TRBJ1-1
CSAIDTEAFF
TGCAGCGCAATCGACACCGAAGCTTTCTTT
>TRBV30|.|many|TRBJ1-5
CAWSDQDQPQHF
TGTGCCTGGAGTGACCAAGATCAGCCCCAGCATTTT
>TRBV5-4|.|few|TRBJ2-2
CASSWGWGRSTGELFF
TGTGCCAGCAGCTGGGGATGGGGGAGAAGTACCGGGGAGCTGTTTTTT
>TRBV11-2|TRBD2|many|TRBJ2-1
CASSLGTSGIPSYNEQFF
TGTGCCAGCAGCTTAGGGACTAGCGGGATCCCCTCCTACAATGAGCAGTTCTTC
>TRBV12-3/TRBV12-4|.|many|TRBJ2-7
CASSPGRGHSYEQYF
TGTGCCAGCAGTCCAGGCCGGGGGCACTCCTACGAGCAGTACTTC
>TRBV5-1|TRBD2|few|TRBJ2-1
CASTGGGGGYNEQFF
TGCGCCAGCACCGGCGGGGGGGGCGGCTACAATGAGCAGTTCTTC
>TRBV2|.|few|TRBJ2-7
CASSGGALKSYEQYF
TGTGCCAGCAGTGGGGGGGCTCTGAAATCCTACGAGCAGTACTTC
>TRBV2|.|.|TRBJ1-1
CASSELRSTEAFF
TGTGCCAGCAGTGAACTCCGGTCCACTGAAGCTTTCTTT
>TRBV4-2|.|.|TRBJ2-2
CASSRTGTGELFF
TGTGCCAGCAGCCGAACTGGGACCGGGGAGCTGTTTTTT
>TRBV14|TRBD2|.|TRBJ2-7
CASSLTSGPTYEQYF
TGTGCCAGCAGCCTTACTAGCGGGCCCACCTACGAGCAGTACTTC
>TRBV6-2/TRBV6-3|.|many|TRBJ1-5
CASSQREGNNQPQHF
TGTGCCAGCAGTCAACGGGAGGGGAACAATCAGCCCCAGCATTTT
>TRBV4-2|.|.|TRBJ2-4
CASSLSRGEGTKNIQYF
TGTGCCAGCAGCCTAAGCAGGGGGGAAGGGACCAAAAACATTCAGTACTTC
>TRBV20-1|TRBD2|many|TRBJ2-7
CSARKGAGEGYEQYF
TGCAGTGCTAGAAAAGGAGCGGGAGAAGGTTACGAGCAGTACTTC
>TRBV10-3|TRBD2|many|TRBJ2-3
CATLTSTSTDTQYF
TGTGCCACCTTGACTAGCACTAGCACAGATACGCAGTATTTT
>TRBV20-1|.|.|TRBJ1-6
CSATSTRFAYNSPLHF
TGCAGTGCTACTTCGACACGGTTCGCCTATAATTCACCCCTCCACTTT
>TRBV2|.|.|TRBJ1-5
CASNQWLGLGQPQHF
TGTGCCAGCAATCAATGGCTGGGCTTGGGTCAGCCCCAGCATTTT
>TRBV12-3/TRBV12-4|TRBD1|few|TRBJ1-1
CAITGGWGAFF
TGTGCCATTACAGGGGGCTGGGGGGCTTTCTTT
>TRBV5-1|TRBD2|many|TRBJ2-1
CASSSSGLAGVDEQFF
TGCGCCAGCAGTTCCTCGGGACTAGCGGGAGTAGATGAGCAGTTCTTC
>TRBV7-6|TRBD2|.|TRBJ2-1
CASSRKGLAGLNSYNEQFF
TGTGCCAGCAGCCGGAAGGGACTAGCGGGATTAAACTCCTACAATGAGCAGTTCTTC
>TRBV28|.|.|TRBJ1-2
CASLTQDNTNYGYTF
TGTGCCAGCCTTACCCAAGACAACACTAACTATGGCTACACCTTC
>TRBV9|.|.|TRBJ2-3
CASSVSGQPLMGTQYF
TGTGCCAGCAGCGTAAGTGGACAGCCCCTAATGGGTACGCAGTATTTT
>TRBV5-8|.|many|TRBJ1-1
CASSLGSSAFF
TGTGCCAGCAGCCTCGGGTCGAGCGCTTTCTTT
>TRBV11-3|.|many|TRBJ2-3
CASSPSATDTQYF
TGTGCCAGCAGCCCAAGCGCCACAGATACGCAGTATTTT